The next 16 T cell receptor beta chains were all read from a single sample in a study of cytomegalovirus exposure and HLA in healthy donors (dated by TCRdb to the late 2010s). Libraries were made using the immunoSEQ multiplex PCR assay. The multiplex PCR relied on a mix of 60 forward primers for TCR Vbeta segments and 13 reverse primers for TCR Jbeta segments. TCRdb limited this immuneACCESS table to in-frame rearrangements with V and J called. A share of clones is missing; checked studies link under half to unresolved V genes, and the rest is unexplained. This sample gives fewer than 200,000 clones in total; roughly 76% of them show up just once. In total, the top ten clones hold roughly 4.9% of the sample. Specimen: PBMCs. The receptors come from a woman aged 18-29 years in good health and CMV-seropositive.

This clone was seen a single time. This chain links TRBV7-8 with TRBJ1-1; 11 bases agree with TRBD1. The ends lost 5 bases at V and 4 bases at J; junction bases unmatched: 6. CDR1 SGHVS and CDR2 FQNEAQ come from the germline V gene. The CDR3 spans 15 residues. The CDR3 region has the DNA TGTGCCAGCAGCCGAGGACAGGGGGCGATCACTGAAGCTTTCTTT. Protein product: CASSRGQGAITEAFF.

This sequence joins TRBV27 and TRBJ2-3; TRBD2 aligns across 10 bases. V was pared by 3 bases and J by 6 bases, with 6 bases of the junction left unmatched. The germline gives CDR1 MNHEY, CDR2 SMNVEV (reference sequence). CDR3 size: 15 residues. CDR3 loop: CASSFFSGGRDTQYF. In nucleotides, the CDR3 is TGTGCCAGCAGTTTCTTTAGCGGGGGGCGGGATACGCAGTATTTT.

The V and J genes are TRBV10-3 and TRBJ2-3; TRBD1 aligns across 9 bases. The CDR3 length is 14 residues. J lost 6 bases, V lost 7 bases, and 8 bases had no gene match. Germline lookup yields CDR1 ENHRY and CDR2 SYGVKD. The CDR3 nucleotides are TGTGCCATCATGGATCCGACAGGGGGGGATACGCAGTATTTT. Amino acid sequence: CAIMDPTGGDTQYF.

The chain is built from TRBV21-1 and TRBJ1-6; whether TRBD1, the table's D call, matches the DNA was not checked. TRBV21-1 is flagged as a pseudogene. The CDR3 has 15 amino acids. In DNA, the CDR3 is TGTGCCAGCAGCGAACTTATGACAGGGACTTCACCCCTCCACTTT. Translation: CASSELMTGTSPLHF.

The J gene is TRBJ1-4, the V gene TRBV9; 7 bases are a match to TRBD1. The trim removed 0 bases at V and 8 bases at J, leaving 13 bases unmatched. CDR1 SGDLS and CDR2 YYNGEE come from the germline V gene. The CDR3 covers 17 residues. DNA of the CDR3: TGTGCCAGCAGCGTAGGCCTACTAGCAGGGGGTCTCGAAAAACTGTTTTTT. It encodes CASSVGLLAGGLEKLFF.

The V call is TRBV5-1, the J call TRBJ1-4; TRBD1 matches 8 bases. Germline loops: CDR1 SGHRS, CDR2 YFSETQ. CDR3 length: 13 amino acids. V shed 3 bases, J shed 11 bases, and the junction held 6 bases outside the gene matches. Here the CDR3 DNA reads TGCGCCAGCAGCTCCGGACAGGGAGGTAAACTGTTTTTT. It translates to CASSSGQGGKLFF. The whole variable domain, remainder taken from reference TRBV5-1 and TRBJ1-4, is KAGVTQTPRYLIKTRGQQVTLSCSPISGHRSVSWYQQTPGQGLQFLFEYFSETQRNKGNFPGRFSGRQFSNSRSEMNVSTLELGDSALYLCASSSGQGGKLFFGSGTQLSVL.

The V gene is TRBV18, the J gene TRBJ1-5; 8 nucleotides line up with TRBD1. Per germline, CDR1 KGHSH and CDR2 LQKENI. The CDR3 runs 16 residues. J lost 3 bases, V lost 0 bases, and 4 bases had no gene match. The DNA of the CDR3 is TGTGCCAGCTCACCACCCGGGACAGGATTCAATCAGCCCCAGCATTTT. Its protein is CASSPPGTGFNQPQHF.

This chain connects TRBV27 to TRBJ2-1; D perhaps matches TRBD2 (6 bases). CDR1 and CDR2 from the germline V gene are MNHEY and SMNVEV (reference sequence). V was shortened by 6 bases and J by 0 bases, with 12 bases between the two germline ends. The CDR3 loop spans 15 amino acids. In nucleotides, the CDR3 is TGTGCCAGCAGGGGGGGTACTAGCTCCTACAATGAGCAGTTCTTC. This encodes CASRGGTSSYNEQFF.

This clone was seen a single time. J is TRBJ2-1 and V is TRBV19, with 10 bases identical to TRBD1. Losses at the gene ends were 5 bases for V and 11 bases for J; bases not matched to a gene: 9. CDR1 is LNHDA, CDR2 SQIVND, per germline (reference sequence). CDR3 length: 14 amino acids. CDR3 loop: CASSARDRGLQQFF. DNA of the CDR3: TGTGCCAGTAGTGCCCGGGACAGGGGTCTACAGCAGTTCTTC.

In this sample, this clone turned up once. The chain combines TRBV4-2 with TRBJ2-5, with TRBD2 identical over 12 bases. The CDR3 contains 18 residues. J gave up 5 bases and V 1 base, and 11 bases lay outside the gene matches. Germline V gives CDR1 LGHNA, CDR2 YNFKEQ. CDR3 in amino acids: CASSQGTSGAPRWETQYF. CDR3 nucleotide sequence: TGTGCCAGCAGCCAAGGGACTAGCGGGGCCCCACGGTGGGAGACCCAGTACTTC.

CDR3 DNA: TGTGCCAGCAGCCAAGGGGACTCAAGCTCCTACGAGCAGTACTTC. Residues: CASSQGDSSSYEQYF. This chain uses TRBV4-2 with TRBJ2-7; a possible D gene is TRBD2 (6 bases). The CDR3 length is 15 residues. The V gene lost 1 base and the J gene lost 0 bases, with 10 bases spanning the gap. Germline V lookup: CDR1 LGHNA, CDR2 YNFKEQ.

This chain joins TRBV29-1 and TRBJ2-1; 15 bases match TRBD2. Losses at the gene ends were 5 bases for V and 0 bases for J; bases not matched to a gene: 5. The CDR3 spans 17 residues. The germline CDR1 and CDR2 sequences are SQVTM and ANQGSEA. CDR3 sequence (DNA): TGCAGCGTTCGGACTAGCGGGGGGGTCAGCTCCTACAATGAGCAGTTCTTC. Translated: CSVRTSGGVSSYNEQFF.

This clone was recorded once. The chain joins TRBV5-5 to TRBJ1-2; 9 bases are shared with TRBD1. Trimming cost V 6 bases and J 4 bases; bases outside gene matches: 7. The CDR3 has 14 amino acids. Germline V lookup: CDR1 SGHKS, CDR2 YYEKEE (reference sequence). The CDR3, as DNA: TGTGCCAGCAACCCGGGGGACAGGGTCTATGGCTACACCTTC. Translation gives CASNPGDRVYGYTF.

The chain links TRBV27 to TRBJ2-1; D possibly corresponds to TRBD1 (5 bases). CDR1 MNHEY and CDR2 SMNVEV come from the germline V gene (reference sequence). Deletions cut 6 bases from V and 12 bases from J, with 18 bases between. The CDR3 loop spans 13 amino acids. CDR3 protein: CASRRPTDSRQFF. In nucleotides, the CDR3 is TGTGCCAGCAGACGCCCAACAGACAGTCGGCAGTTCTTC.

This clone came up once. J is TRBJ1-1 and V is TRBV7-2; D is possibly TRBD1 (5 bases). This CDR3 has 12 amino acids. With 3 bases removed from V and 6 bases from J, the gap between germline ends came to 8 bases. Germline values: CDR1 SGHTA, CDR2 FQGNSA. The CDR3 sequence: CASSFQGAEAFF. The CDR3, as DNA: TGTGCCAGCAGCTTTCAGGGCGCTGAAGCTTTCTTT. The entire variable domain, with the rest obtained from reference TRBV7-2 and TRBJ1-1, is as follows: GAGVSQSPSNKVTEKGKDVELRCDPISGHTALYWYRQSLGQGLEFLIYFQGNSAPDKSGLPSDRFSAERTGGSVSTLTIQRTQQEDSAVYLCASSFQGAEAFFGQGTRLTVV.

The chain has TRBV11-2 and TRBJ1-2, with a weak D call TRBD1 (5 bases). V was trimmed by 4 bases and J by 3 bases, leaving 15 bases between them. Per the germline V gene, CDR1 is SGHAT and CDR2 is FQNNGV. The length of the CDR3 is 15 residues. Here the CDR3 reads CASSSLEGRYYGYTF. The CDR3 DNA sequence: TGTGCCAGCAGCTCGCTCGAGGGGAGGTACTATGGCTACACCTTC.